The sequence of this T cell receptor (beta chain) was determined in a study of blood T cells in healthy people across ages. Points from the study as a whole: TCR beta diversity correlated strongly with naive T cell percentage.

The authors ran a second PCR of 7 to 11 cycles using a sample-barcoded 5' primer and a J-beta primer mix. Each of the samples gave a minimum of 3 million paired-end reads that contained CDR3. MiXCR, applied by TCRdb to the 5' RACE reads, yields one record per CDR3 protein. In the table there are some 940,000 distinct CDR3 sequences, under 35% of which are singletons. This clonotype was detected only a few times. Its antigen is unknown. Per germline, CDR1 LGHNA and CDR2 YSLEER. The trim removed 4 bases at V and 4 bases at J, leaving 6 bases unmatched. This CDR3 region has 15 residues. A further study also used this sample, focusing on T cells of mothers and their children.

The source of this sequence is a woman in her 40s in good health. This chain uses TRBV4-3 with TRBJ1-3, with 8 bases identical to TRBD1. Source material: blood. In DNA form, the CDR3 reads TGCGCCAGCAGCCGATCCGGGACAGGAGGAAACACCATATATTTT. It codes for CASSRSGTGGNTIYF.